What follows is one T cell receptor beta chain and its context. Measured with immunoSEQ multiplex PCR; TCRdb has only the in-frame clones, and not every one. The table has under 15,000 clones, 71% seen once. The record originates from a study of neoadjuvant anti-PD-1 for oral cavity cancer. Time point given: after neoadjuvant nivolumab, at surgical resection. Trimming shortened V by 3 bases and J by 2 bases, and 4 bases separated the two germline ends. Per germline, CDR1 DFQATT and CDR2 SNEGSKA (reference sequence). The CDR3 is 11 residues long. The sequences come from PBMCs, collected after nivolumab (anti-PD-1) treatment. The rearrangement joins TRBV20-1 to TRBJ1-1; D call uncertain. The TCR was taken from a person between 40 and 85 years old with oral cavity squamous cell carcinoma. As DNA, the CDR3 is TGCAGTGCTAGGGAAAACACTGAAGCTTTCTTT. It is translated as CSARENTEAFF.